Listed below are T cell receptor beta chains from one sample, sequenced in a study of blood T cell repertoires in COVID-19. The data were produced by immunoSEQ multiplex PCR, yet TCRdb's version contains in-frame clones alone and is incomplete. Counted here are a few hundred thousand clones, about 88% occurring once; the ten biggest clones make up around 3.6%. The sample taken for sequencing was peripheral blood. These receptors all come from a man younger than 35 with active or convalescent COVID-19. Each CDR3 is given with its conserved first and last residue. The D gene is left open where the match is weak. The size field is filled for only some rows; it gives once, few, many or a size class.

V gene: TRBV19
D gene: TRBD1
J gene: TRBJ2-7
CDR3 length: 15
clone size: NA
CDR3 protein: CASSKGTGGSYEQYF
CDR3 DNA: TGTGCCAGTAGTAAAGGGACAGGGGGATCCTACGAGCAGTACTTC

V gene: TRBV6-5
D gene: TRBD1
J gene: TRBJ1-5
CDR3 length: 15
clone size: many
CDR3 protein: CASSYSLDRFQPQHF
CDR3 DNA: TGTGCCAGCAGTTACTCCCTGGACAGGTTTCAGCCCCAGCATTTT

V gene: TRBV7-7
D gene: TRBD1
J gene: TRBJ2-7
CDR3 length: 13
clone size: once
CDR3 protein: CASSRGTGGEQYF
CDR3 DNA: TGTGCTAGCAGCCGGGGGACAGGGGGTGAGCAGTACTTC

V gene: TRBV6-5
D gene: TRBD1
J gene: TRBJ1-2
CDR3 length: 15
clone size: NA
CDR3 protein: CASSYPGQGARGYTF
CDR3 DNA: TGTGCCAGCAGTTACCCGGGACAGGGGGCGCGTGGCTACACCTTC

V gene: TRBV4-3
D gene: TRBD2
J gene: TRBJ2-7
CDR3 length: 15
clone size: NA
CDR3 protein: CASSQGRGGPYEQYF
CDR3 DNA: TGCGCCAGCAGCCAAGGGCGGGGGGGACCCTACGAGCAGTACTTC

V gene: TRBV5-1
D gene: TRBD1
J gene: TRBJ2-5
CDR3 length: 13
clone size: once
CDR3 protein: CASSYGQGETQYF
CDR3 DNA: TGCGCCAGCAGCTACGGACAGGGAGAGACCCAGTACTTC

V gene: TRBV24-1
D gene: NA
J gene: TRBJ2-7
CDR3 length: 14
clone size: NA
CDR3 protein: CATSESGAGYEQYF
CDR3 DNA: TGTGCCACCAGTGAGTCAGGGGCGGGTTACGAGCAGTACTTC

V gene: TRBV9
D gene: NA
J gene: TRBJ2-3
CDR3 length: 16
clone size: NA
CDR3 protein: CASSVLAGEGTDTQYF
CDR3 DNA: TGTGCCAGCAGCGTACTCGCGGGCGAAGGTACAGATACGCAGTATTTT

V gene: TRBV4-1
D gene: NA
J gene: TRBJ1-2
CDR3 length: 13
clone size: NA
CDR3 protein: CASSQVGDYGYTF
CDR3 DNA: TGCGCCAGCAGCCAAGTAGGGGACTATGGCTACACCTTC

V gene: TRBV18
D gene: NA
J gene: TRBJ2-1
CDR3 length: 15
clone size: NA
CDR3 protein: CASSPQRASYNEQFF
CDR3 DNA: TGTGCCAGCTCACCGCAACGAGCCTCCTACAATGAGCAGTTCTTC

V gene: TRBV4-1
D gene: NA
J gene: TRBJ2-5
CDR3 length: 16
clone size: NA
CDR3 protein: CASSQIESMLEETQYF
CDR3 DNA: TGCGCCAGCAGCCAAATAGAATCCATGCTGGAAGAGACCCAGTACTTC

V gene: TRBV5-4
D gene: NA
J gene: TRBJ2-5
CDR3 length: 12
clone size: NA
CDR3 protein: CASHRDIETQYF
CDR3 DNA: TGTGCCAGCCACAGGGATATAGAGACCCAGTACTTC

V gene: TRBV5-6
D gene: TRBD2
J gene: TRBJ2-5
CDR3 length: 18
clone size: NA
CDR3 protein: CASSSRLAGGRGQETQYF
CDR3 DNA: TGTGCCAGCAGCTCCCGACTAGCGGGAGGGCGAGGTCAAGAGACCCAGTACTTC

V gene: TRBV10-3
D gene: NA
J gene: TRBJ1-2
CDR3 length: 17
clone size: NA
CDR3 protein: CAISEGVMAGTNYGYTF
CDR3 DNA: TGTGCCATCAGTGAGGGGGTTATGGCAGGGACTAACTATGGCTACACCTTC

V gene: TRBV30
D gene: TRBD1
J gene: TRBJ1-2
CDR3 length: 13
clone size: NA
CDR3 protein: CAWSTQTGGPHTF
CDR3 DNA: TGTGCCTGGAGTACCCAGACAGGGGGACCCCACACCTTC

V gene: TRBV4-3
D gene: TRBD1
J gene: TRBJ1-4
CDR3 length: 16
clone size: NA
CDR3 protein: CASSHGQGATNEKLFF
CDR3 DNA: TGCGCCAGCAGCCATGGACAGGGGGCAACTAATGAAAAACTGTTTTTT

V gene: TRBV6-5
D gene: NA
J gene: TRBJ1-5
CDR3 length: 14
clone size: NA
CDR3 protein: CASSPRRVNQPQHF
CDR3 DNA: TGTGCCAGCAGCCCGCGGAGGGTCAATCAGCCCCAGCATTTT

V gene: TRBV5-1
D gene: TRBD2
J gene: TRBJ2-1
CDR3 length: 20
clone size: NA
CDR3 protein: CASSSGGRVAGGLAYNEQFF
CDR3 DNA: TGCGCCAGCAGCTCCGGAGGGAGGGTAGCGGGGGGCCTAGCCTACAATGAGCAGTTCTTC

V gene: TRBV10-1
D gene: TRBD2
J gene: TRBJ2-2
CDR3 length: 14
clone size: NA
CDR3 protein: CASSALAGRGELFF
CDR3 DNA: TGCGCCAGCAGTGCACTAGCGGGGCGCGGGGAGCTGTTTTTT

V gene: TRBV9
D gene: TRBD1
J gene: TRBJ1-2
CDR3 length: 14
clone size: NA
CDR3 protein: CASSPGQGNYGYTF
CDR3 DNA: TGTGCCAGCAGCCCCGGACAGGGAAACTATGGCTACACCTTC

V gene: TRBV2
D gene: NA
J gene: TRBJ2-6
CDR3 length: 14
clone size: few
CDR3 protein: CASLIESGANVLTF
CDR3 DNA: TGTGCCAGCTTGATAGAGTCTGGGGCCAACGTCCTGACTTTC

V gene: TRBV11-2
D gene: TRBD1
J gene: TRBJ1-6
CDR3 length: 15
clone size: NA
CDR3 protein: CASSYRQGENSPLHF
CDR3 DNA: TGTGCCAGCAGCTATCGACAGGGAGAGAATTCACCCCTCCACTTT

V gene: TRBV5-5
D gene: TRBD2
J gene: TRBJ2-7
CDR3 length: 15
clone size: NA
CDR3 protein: CASRSDPGTIYEQYF
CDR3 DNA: TGTGCCAGCAGGTCCGACCCCGGGACTATCTACGAGCAGTACTTC

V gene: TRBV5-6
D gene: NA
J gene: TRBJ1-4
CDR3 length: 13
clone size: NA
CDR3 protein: CASSLVRGEKLFF
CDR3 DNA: TGTGCCAGCAGCTTGGTCCGGGGGGAAAAACTGTTTTTT

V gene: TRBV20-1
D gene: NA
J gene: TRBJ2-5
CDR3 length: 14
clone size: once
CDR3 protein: CSASRLTHQETQYF
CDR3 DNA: TGCAGTGCTAGTCGTCTAACTCATCAAGAGACCCAGTACTTC

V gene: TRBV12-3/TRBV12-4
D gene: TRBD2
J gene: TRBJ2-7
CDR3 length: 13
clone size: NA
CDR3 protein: CASSSSIAGEQYF
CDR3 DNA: TGTGCCAGCAGTTCCTCTATAGCGGGAGAGCAGTACTTC

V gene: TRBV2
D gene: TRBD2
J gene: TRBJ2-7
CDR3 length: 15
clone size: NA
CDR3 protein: CASSKITSGRAKQYF
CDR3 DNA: TGTGCCAGCAGTAAAATTACTAGCGGGAGGGCTAAGCAGTACTTC

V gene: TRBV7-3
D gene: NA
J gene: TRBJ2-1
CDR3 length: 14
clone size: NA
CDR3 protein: CASSPRLAYNEQFF
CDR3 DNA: TGTGCCAGCAGCCCGCGACTAGCCTACAATGAGCAGTTCTTC

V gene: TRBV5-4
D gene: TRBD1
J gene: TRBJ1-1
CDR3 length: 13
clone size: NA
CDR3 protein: CASSFQGAVEAFF
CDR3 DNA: TGTGCCAGCAGCTTTCAGGGGGCGGTTGAAGCTTTCTTT

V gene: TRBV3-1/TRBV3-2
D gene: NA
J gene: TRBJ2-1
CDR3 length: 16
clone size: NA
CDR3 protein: CASSQEAGRGNNEQFF
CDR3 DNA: TGTGCCAGCAGCCAAGAGGCGGGCCGTGGAAACAATGAGCAGTTCTTC

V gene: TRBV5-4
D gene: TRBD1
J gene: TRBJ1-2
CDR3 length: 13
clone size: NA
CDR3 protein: CASSPGGDYGYTF
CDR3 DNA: TGTGCCAGCAGCCCAGGGGGCGACTATGGCTACACCTTC

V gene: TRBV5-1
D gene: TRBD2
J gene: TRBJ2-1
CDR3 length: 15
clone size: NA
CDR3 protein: CASSRLAGGYNEQFF
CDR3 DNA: TGCGCCAGCAGCCGGCTAGCGGGCGGTTACAATGAGCAGTTCTTC

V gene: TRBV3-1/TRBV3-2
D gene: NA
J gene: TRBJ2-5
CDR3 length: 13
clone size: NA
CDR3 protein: CASSLRAQETQYF
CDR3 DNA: TGTGCCAGCAGCCTCAGGGCCCAAGAGACCCAGTACTTC

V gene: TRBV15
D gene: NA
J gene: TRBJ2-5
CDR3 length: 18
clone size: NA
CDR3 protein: CATSNGAVGKGTGETQYF
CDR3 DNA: TGTGCCACCAGCAATGGTGCCGTTGGAAAAGGCACGGGGGAGACCCAGTACTTC

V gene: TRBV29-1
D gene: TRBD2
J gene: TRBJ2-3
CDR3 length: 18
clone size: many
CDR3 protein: CSVDKGTPRLADTDTQYF
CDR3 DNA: TGCAGCGTTGACAAAGGGACACCTAGACTAGCGGACACAGATACGCAGTATTTT

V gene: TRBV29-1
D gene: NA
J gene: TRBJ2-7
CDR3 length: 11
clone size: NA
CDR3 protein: CSVVQAGEQYF
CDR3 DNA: TGCAGCGTTGTTCAGGCGGGCGAGCAGTACTTC

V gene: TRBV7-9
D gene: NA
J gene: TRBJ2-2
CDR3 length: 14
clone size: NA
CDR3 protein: CASSLGGGTGELFF
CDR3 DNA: TGTGCCAGCAGCTTAGGTGGCGGAACCGGGGAGCTGTTTTTT

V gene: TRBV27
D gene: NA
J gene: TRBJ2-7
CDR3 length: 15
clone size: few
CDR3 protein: CASSLSAGILYEQYF
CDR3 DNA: TGTGCCAGCAGTTTATCGGCAGGGATCCTATACGAGCAGTACTTC

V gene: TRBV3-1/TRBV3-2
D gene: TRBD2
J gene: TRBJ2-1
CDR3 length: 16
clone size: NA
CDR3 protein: CASSQVDGGAYNEQFF
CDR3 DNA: TGTGCCAGCAGCCAAGTCGACGGGGGGGCCTACAATGAGCAGTTCTTC

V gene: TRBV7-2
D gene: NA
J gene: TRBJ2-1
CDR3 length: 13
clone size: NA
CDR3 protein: CASTAGAYNEQFF
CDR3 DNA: TGTGCCAGCACCGCAGGCGCCTACAATGAGCAGTTCTTC

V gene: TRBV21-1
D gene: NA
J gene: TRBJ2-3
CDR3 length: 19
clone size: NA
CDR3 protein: CASSKITLAGLSFTDTQYF
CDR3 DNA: TGTGCCAGCAGCAAAATTACACTAGCGGGATTGAGTTTCACAGATACGCAGTATTTT

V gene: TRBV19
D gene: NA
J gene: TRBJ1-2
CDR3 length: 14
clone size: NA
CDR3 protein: CASRLEGGNYGYTF
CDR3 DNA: TGTGCCAGTAGATTGGAGGGGGGGAACTATGGCTACACCTTC

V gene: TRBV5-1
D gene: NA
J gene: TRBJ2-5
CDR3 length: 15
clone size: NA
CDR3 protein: CASSLAEGGGETQYF
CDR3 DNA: TGCGCCAGCAGCTTGGCCGAAGGCGGAGGGGAGACCCAGTACTTC

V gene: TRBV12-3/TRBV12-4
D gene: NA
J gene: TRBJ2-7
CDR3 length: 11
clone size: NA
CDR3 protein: CASSKTSEQYF
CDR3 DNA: TGTGCCAGCAGTAAAACATCCGAGCAGTACTTC

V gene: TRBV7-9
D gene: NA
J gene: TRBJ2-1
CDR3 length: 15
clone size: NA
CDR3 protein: CASSTFTRRNNEQFF
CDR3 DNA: TGTGCCAGCAGCACATTCACTAGGCGGAACAATGAGCAGTTCTTC

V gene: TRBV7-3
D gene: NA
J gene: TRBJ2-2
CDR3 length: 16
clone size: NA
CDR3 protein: CASSLTGTGDAGELFF
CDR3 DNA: TGTGCCAGCAGCTTAACCGGAACGGGGGACGCCGGGGAGCTGTTTTTT

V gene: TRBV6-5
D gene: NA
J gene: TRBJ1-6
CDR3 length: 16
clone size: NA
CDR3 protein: CASSYSSTGSRTPLHF
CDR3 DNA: TGTGCCAGCAGTTACTCATCCACAGGGTCAAGAACACCCCTCCACTTT

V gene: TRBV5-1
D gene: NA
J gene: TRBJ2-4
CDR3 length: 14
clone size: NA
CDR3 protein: CASSVVGSGNIQYF
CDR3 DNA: TGCGCCAGCAGCGTCGTGGGGTCGGGGAACATTCAGTACTTC

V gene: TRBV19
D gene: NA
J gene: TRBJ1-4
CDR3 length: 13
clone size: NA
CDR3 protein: CASRREGDEKLFF
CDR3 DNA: TGTGCCAGTAGGAGGGAGGGAGATGAAAAACTGTTTTTT

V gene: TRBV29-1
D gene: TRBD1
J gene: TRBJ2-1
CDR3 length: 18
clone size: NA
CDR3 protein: CSVEASAGTGVLANEQFF
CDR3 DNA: TGCAGCGTTGAAGCCTCCGCCGGGACAGGGGTCCTGGCCAATGAGCAGTTCTTC

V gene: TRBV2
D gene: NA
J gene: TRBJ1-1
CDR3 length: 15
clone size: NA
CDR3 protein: CASSEASRGNTEAFF
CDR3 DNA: TGTGCCAGCAGTGAAGCTTCAAGGGGTAACACTGAAGCTTTCTTT

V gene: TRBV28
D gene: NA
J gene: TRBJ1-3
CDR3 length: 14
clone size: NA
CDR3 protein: CASKKGGSGNTIYF
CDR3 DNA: TGTGCCAGCAAAAAGGGGGGGTCTGGAAACACCATATATTTT

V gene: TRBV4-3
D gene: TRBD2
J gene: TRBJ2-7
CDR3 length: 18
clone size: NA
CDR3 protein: CASSQDPRDSGGSYEQYF
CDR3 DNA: TGCGCCAGCAGCCAAGATCCCCGGGATAGCGGGGGGTCCTACGAGCAGTACTTC

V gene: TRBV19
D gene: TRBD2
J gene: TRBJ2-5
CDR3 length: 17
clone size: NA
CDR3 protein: CASSIDLVAGGQETQYF
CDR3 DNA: TGTGCCAGTAGTATAGATTTGGTAGCGGGGGGTCAAGAGACCCAGTACTTC

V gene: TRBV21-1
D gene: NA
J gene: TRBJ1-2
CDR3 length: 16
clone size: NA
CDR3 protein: CASSKVAEGTNYGYTF
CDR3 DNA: NA

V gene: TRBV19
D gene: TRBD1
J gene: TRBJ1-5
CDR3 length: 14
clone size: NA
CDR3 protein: CASTNRQGVQPQHF
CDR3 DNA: TGTGCCAGTACAAACAGACAGGGCGTCCAGCCCCAGCATTTT

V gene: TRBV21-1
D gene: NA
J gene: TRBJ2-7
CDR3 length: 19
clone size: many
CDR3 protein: CASSAPPGLAGGENYEQYF
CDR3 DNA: TGTGCCAGCAGCGCCCCCCCGGGACTAGCGGGAGGCGAAAACTACGAGCAGTACTTC

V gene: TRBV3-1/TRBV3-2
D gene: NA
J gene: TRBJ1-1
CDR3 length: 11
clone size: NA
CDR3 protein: CASSPGRGAFF
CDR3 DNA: TGTGCCAGCAGTCCCGGACGGGGAGCTTTCTTT

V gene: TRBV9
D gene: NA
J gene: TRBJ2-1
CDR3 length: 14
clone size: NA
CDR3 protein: CASSRTEVPNEQFF
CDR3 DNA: TGTGCCAGCAGCCGGACGGAGGTCCCCAATGAGCAGTTCTTC